This T cell receptor (beta chain) originates from a study of cytomegalovirus exposure and HLA in healthy donors. In the study overall: Early released data comprised about 85 million unique TCRs from HLA-typed donors. Study conclusions and caveats: It was 150 to 200 TCR beta chains that were listed as cytomegalovirus-associated. It was likely that a cluster of highly shared sequence variants was a sequencing artifact.

The CDR3 length is 11 residues. Germline V gene sequence: CDR1 ENHRY, CDR2 SYGVKD. The V gene lost 4 bases and the J gene lost 5 bases, with 5 bases spanning the gap. Primers for the PCR totalled 60 Vbeta and 13 Jbeta. TCRdb's table, derived via immunoSEQ multiplex PCR, lists solely in-frame clones and lacks some. In the table there are 200,000 or so clones, about 90% of which are singletons. About this clone: Its cognate antigen is unknown.

Participants comprised healthy donors of bone marrow. The TCR sequence derives from a man aged 25-40 years in good health and CMV-seronegative. The V and J genes are TRBV10-3 and TRBJ1-2; D unclear. Sample: PBMCs. For the CDR3, the DNA is TGTGCCATCAGTGCACAGTATGGCTACACCTTC. Its translation is CAISAQYGYTF.